In this sample, the clone carrying this TCR beta chain turned up many times. Its antigen is as yet unknown. These data originate in a study of human T cells and chemical hapten exposure. Across the study: Slight volume differences across pooled libraries mainly accounted for varying per-sample TCR yields. Notes on the study in general: TCRs whose frequency exceeded 1 in 1000 remained the same following DPC sensitization.

For the library, individual cDNA molecules each received unique molecular identifiers. In the authors' methods: A typical sample had roughly 96,000 TCRs, with roughly 20,000 to 700,000 overall. From the reads, TCRdb called clonotypes with MiXCR, one entry per CDR3 protein. These V and J calls originate from TCRdb's pipeline instead of the authors' own analysis. The sample yields around 120,000 distinct CDR3 sequences, less than 10% seen once. Extraction yielded total RNA from whole blood (unfractionated). V lost 0 bases, J lost 0 bases, and 5 bases lay in between. The CDR3 covers 14 residues. CDR1 and CDR2 from the germline V gene are DFQATT and SNEGSKA (reference sequence).

The clonotype originates from a human donor in good health. Some clones in this sample may be carry-over from other donors' samples. The genes are TRBV20-1 and TRBJ1-4, with D unclear. Sequencing was performed on whole blood. The CDR3: CSAREWATNEKLFF. The CDR3 DNA sequence: TGCAGTGCTAGAGAGTGGGCAACTAATGAAAAACTGTTTTTT.